The rows below give T cell receptor beta chains drawn from one sample of a study of EBV T-cell therapy then PD-1 blockade in nasopharyngeal carcinoma. Their antigens are not known. Some clones are missing from TCRdb's copy, which holds only in-frame ones; the method was immunoSEQ multiplex PCR. The table includes 20,000 to 25,000 clones, over 75% detected once. This sample comprised CD8+ T cells from blood, obtained at roughly day 67 from a patient whose treatment included autologous EBV-specific T cells and nivolumab. The receptors derive from a middle-aged man with nasopharyngeal carcinoma. Each CDR3 is given with its conserved first and last residue. The order of the fields is J gene, clone size, D gene, V gene, CDR3 DNA, CDR3 protein. A D gene is named only where the DNA matches it firmly. Rows may omit the clone size; those that give it use once, few, many or a size class.

j_call: TRBJ2-3; clone_size: -; d_call: TRBD2; v_call: TRBV6-4; cdr3_nt: TGTGCCAGCAGTGACTCAACTAGCGGGGGCGCAGATACGCAGTATTTT; cdr3_aa: CASSDSTSGGADTQYF
j_call: TRBJ2-7; clone_size: -; d_call: -; v_call: TRBV12-3/TRBV12-4; cdr3_nt: TGTGCCAGCAGCCCCAGGGGGGGCTACGAGCAGTACTTC; cdr3_aa: CASSPRGGYEQYF
j_call: TRBJ1-1; clone_size: -; d_call: -; v_call: TRBV6-2/TRBV6-3; cdr3_nt: TGTGCCAGCAGTGCCCGAGGACGGCTGAACACTGAAGCTTTCTTT; cdr3_aa: CASSARGRLNTEAFF
j_call: TRBJ2-5; clone_size: -; d_call: -; v_call: TRBV4-2; cdr3_nt: TGTGCCAGCAGCCAAGATCCGACGGGGGCGGGTGAGACCCAGTACTTC; cdr3_aa: CASSQDPTGAGETQYF
j_call: TRBJ2-1; clone_size: -; d_call: -; v_call: TRBV5-4; cdr3_nt: TGTGCCAGCAGCTCCAGAGGGCCCAATGAGCAGTTCTTC; cdr3_aa: CASSSRGPNEQFF
j_call: TRBJ2-3; clone_size: -; d_call: TRBD2; v_call: TRBV6-4; cdr3_nt: TGTGCCAGCAGTGACCAGCGGGGGGACACAGATACGCAGTATTTT; cdr3_aa: CASSDQRGDTDTQYF
j_call: TRBJ2-1; clone_size: -; d_call: TRBD2; v_call: TRBV30; cdr3_nt: TGTGCCTGGAGTGCTAGCGGGTCCGGGGATGAGCAGTTCTTC; cdr3_aa: CAWSASGSGDEQFF
j_call: TRBJ2-2; clone_size: -; d_call: -; v_call: TRBV5-1; cdr3_nt: TGCGCCAGCAGCTTGGTGGCAGGTAACACCGGGGAGCTGTTTTTT; cdr3_aa: CASSLVAGNTGELFF
j_call: TRBJ2-6; clone_size: -; d_call: -; v_call: TRBV6-5; cdr3_nt: TGTGCCAGCAGTTACGATGACTCTGGGGCCAACGTCCTGACTTTC; cdr3_aa: CASSYDDSGANVLTF
j_call: TRBJ1-1; clone_size: -; d_call: -; v_call: TRBV19; cdr3_nt: TGTGCCAGTAGTATGGTAGGGAACACTGAAGCTTTCTTT; cdr3_aa: CASSMVGNTEAFF
j_call: TRBJ2-2; clone_size: -; d_call: -; v_call: TRBV4-1; cdr3_nt: TGCGCCAGCAGCCAAATTTGGGCCACGAACACCGGGGAGCTGTTTTTT; cdr3_aa: CASSQIWATNTGELFF
j_call: TRBJ2-7; clone_size: -; d_call: -; v_call: TRBV12-3/TRBV12-4; cdr3_nt: TGTGCCAGCAGTTATACTGTTCGGGAGCAGTACTTC; cdr3_aa: CASSYTVREQYF
j_call: TRBJ1-6; clone_size: -; d_call: -; v_call: TRBV7-9; cdr3_nt: TGTGCCAGCAGCCCCGATGGGGGTAATTCACCCCTCCACTTT; cdr3_aa: CASSPDGGNSPLHF
j_call: TRBJ1-4; clone_size: -; d_call: TRBD1; v_call: TRBV6-5; cdr3_nt: TGTGCCAGCAGTTACTCCGGGACAGACCCTAATGAAAAACTGTTTTTT; cdr3_aa: CASSYSGTDPNEKLFF
j_call: TRBJ1-2; clone_size: -; d_call: -; v_call: TRBV7-9; cdr3_nt: TGTGCCAGCAGCTTCGGAAAGGGTGACTATGGCTACACCTTC; cdr3_aa: CASSFGKGDYGYTF
j_call: TRBJ2-7; clone_size: -; d_call: -; v_call: TRBV5-1; cdr3_nt: TGCGCCAGCAGCTTGGCGGGGTATGGGGTCCCCTACGAGCAGTACTTC; cdr3_aa: CASSLAGYGVPYEQYF
j_call: TRBJ2-2; clone_size: few; d_call: -; v_call: TRBV6-4; cdr3_nt: TGTGCCAGCAGTCCTGCCCAGAGAGAGAACACCGGGGAGCTGTTTTTT; cdr3_aa: CASSPAQRENTGELFF
j_call: TRBJ2-7; clone_size: -; d_call: -; v_call: TRBV4-3; cdr3_nt: TGCGCCAGCAGCCAAGCTGCCGGCAGTCCCTACGAGCAGTACTTC; cdr3_aa: CASSQAAGSPYEQYF
j_call: TRBJ1-2; clone_size: once; d_call: -; v_call: TRBV5-4; cdr3_nt: TGTGCCAGCAGCTTGCCGGCAGTTAACTATGGCTACACCTTC; cdr3_aa: CASSLPAVNYGYTF
j_call: TRBJ1-5; clone_size: -; d_call: -; v_call: TRBV5-1; cdr3_nt: TGCGCCAGCAGCTTAGGCAGCAATCAGCCCCAGCATTTT; cdr3_aa: CASSLGSNQPQHF
j_call: TRBJ2-5; clone_size: -; d_call: TRBD2; v_call: TRBV4-3; cdr3_nt: TGCGCCAGCAGCCAAGCTTGGCGGACTAGCGGGGGAGAGACCCAGTACTTC; cdr3_aa: CASSQAWRTSGGETQYF
j_call: TRBJ2-7; clone_size: -; d_call: TRBD2; v_call: TRBV7-9; cdr3_nt: TGTGCCAGCAGCCGGGAGGGTGACGAGCAGTACTTC; cdr3_aa: CASSREGDEQYF
j_call: TRBJ2-1; clone_size: -; d_call: -; v_call: TRBV10-3; cdr3_nt: TGTGCCATCAGTGAGTCCCCACTGGTGGGGGGCCAATACAATGAGCAGTTCTTC; cdr3_aa: CAISESPLVGGQYNEQFF
j_call: TRBJ2-2; clone_size: -; d_call: -; v_call: TRBV7-9; cdr3_nt: TGTGCCAGCAGCTTTCCTAAGGCGCGGCCTAACACCGGGGAGCTGTTTTTT; cdr3_aa: CASSFPKARPNTGELFF
j_call: TRBJ1-2; clone_size: -; d_call: TRBD1; v_call: TRBV6-5; cdr3_nt: TGTGCCAGCAATGGACAGGGGGGTGGTGGCTACACCTTC; cdr3_aa: CASNGQGGGGYTF
j_call: TRBJ1-4; clone_size: -; d_call: -; v_call: TRBV27; cdr3_nt: TGTGCCAGCAGTTTAGAATATGGGCTGAGGAATGAAAAACTGTTTTTT; cdr3_aa: CASSLEYGLRNEKLFF
j_call: TRBJ1-2; clone_size: -; d_call: -; v_call: TRBV29-1; cdr3_nt: TGCAGCGTTGATGACTATACGGGGAGTCCTAAGGGATTTAACTATGGCTACACCTTC; cdr3_aa: CSVDDYTGSPKGFNYGYTF
j_call: TRBJ1-3; clone_size: -; d_call: -; v_call: TRBV7-8; cdr3_nt: TGTGCCAGCAGCTTAGAACGACTTCTAGGTGGAAACACCATATATTTT; cdr3_aa: CASSLERLLGGNTIYF
j_call: TRBJ2-3; clone_size: -; d_call: -; v_call: TRBV28; cdr3_nt: TGTGCCAGCAGGAGGAATACGCAGTATTTT; cdr3_aa: CASRRNTQYF
j_call: TRBJ2-1; clone_size: -; d_call: -; v_call: TRBV5-1; cdr3_nt: TGCGCCAGCAGCTTGGAGGCAGGGGTTGGGAATGAGCAGTTCTTC; cdr3_aa: CASSLEAGVGNEQFF
j_call: TRBJ2-6; clone_size: -; d_call: TRBD2; v_call: TRBV4-3; cdr3_nt: TGCGCCAGCAGCCAAGATGGGGGGGCTGGGGCCAACGTCCTGACTTTC; cdr3_aa: CASSQDGGAGANVLTF
j_call: TRBJ2-7; clone_size: few; d_call: TRBD1; v_call: TRBV7-8; cdr3_nt: TGTGCCAGCAGCTCGCCGGAGACAGGGTGGCGTAACGAGCAGTACTTC; cdr3_aa: CASSSPETGWRNEQYF
j_call: TRBJ1-2; clone_size: -; d_call: -; v_call: TRBV6-5; cdr3_nt: TGTGCCAGCAGTTACGGCGGGGGAGGCTACACCTTC; cdr3_aa: CASSYGGGGYTF
j_call: TRBJ2-7; clone_size: -; d_call: TRBD1; v_call: TRBV7-9; cdr3_nt: TGTGCCAGCAGCTTGACAGGGGATCCCTACGAGCAGTACTTC; cdr3_aa: CASSLTGDPYEQYF
j_call: TRBJ1-6; clone_size: -; d_call: -; v_call: TRBV6-1; cdr3_nt: TGTGCCAGCAGTCCGACGGACCTCCCTAATTCACCCCTCCACTTT; cdr3_aa: CASSPTDLPNSPLHF
j_call: TRBJ2-2; clone_size: -; d_call: TRBD1; v_call: TRBV11-3; cdr3_nt: TGTGCCAGCAGCCAAGGATTGACAGGGGGGACCGGGGAGCTGTTTTTT; cdr3_aa: CASSQGLTGGTGELFF
j_call: TRBJ1-2; clone_size: few; d_call: -; v_call: TRBV4-1; cdr3_nt: TGCGCCAGCAGCCAATCCACAGGGAATGGCTACACCTTC; cdr3_aa: CASSQSTGNGYTF
j_call: TRBJ1-2; clone_size: -; d_call: TRBD1; v_call: TRBV5-4; cdr3_nt: TGTGCCAGCAGTTCCCTAAGGGACAGGGGGCTTGGCTACACCTTC; cdr3_aa: CASSSLRDRGLGYTF
j_call: TRBJ1-3; clone_size: -; d_call: -; v_call: TRBV2; cdr3_nt: TGTGCCAGCATTGGAAGCGGGGTTCTTGAAAACACCATATATTTT; cdr3_aa: CASIGSGVLENTIYF
j_call: TRBJ2-7; clone_size: medium-sized; d_call: -; v_call: TRBV15; cdr3_nt: TGTGCCACCAGCAGTGACGTGGGGAGCTCCTACGAGCAGTACTTC; cdr3_aa: CATSSDVGSSYEQYF
j_call: TRBJ1-3; clone_size: -; d_call: -; v_call: TRBV2; cdr3_nt: TGTGCCAGCAAGGGAAATACTGGAAACACCATATATTTT; cdr3_aa: CASKGNTGNTIYF
j_call: TRBJ2-1; clone_size: few; d_call: -; v_call: TRBV19; cdr3_nt: TGTGCCAGCCCTAGTAGCCGACGGCGGAATGAGCAGTTCTTC; cdr3_aa: CASPSSRRRNEQFF
j_call: TRBJ2-7; clone_size: -; d_call: TRBD2; v_call: TRBV9; cdr3_nt: TGTGCCAGCAGCCCCCAAGGGCGCGGGGGTTCCTCCGAGCAGTACTTC; cdr3_aa: CASSPQGRGGSSEQYF
j_call: TRBJ1-5; clone_size: -; d_call: -; v_call: TRBV7-6; cdr3_nt: TGTGCCAGCAGCCGGACGGCGGCCCAGCCCCAGCATTTT; cdr3_aa: CASSRTAAQPQHF
j_call: TRBJ2-7; clone_size: -; d_call: -; v_call: TRBV28; cdr3_nt: TGTGCCAGCAGTTTTTCCGGGACGGCACTAGCCGAGCAGTACTTC; cdr3_aa: CASSFSGTALAEQYF
j_call: TRBJ1-2; clone_size: few; d_call: TRBD1; v_call: TRBV4-3; cdr3_nt: TGCGCCAGCAGCCAAGATCCGGGGACAGGGAAATATCTTAACTATGGCTACACCTTC; cdr3_aa: CASSQDPGTGKYLNYGYTF
j_call: TRBJ2-1; clone_size: -; d_call: -; v_call: TRBV7-9; cdr3_nt: TGTGCCAGCAGCTCTGTTAGCTCCTACAATGAGCAGTTCTTC; cdr3_aa: CASSSVSSYNEQFF
j_call: TRBJ2-3; clone_size: -; d_call: -; v_call: TRBV27; cdr3_nt: TGTGCCAGCAGTTTTAGGAGAGGAGATACGCAGTATTTT; cdr3_aa: CASSFRRGDTQYF
j_call: TRBJ1-1; clone_size: -; d_call: -; v_call: TRBV7-6; cdr3_nt: TGTGCCAGCAGCCGTGGACTGAACACTGAAGCTTTCTTT; cdr3_aa: CASSRGLNTEAFF
j_call: TRBJ2-2; clone_size: -; d_call: TRBD1; v_call: TRBV7-3; cdr3_nt: TGTGCCAGCAGCTCCTTCATCGGACAGGGCGCGAACACCGGGGAGCTGTTTTTT; cdr3_aa: CASSSFIGQGANTGELFF
j_call: TRBJ2-5; clone_size: -; d_call: TRBD2; v_call: TRBV6-2/TRBV6-3; cdr3_nt: TGTGCCAGCAGTTACACTAGCGGGGGGGCAGAGACCCAGTACTTC; cdr3_aa: CASSYTSGGAETQYF
j_call: TRBJ1-1; clone_size: -; d_call: TRBD1; v_call: TRBV9; cdr3_nt: TGTGCCGGCACAGGGGATATGAACACTGAAGCTTTCTTT; cdr3_aa: CAGTGDMNTEAFF
j_call: TRBJ2-3; clone_size: -; d_call: TRBD2; v_call: TRBV6-4; cdr3_nt: TGTGCCAGCAGTGCGCGGGGGAGCACAGATACGCAGTATTTT; cdr3_aa: CASSARGSTDTQYF
j_call: TRBJ2-1; clone_size: once; d_call: TRBD1; v_call: TRBV6-2/TRBV6-3; cdr3_nt: TGTGCCAGCAGTTATGGGGACAGGGGACCAGACAATGAGCAGTTCTTC; cdr3_aa: CASSYGDRGPDNEQFF
j_call: TRBJ2-7; clone_size: -; d_call: -; v_call: TRBV28; cdr3_nt: TGTGCCAGCAGTTTAGGGGCCCGTAGTGAGCAGTACTTC; cdr3_aa: CASSLGARSEQYF
j_call: TRBJ2-6; clone_size: -; d_call: -; v_call: TRBV28; cdr3_nt: TGTGCCAGCAGTTTATCGAACGAGGATGGGGCCAACGTCCTGACTTTC; cdr3_aa: CASSLSNEDGANVLTF
j_call: TRBJ1-5; clone_size: -; d_call: TRBD1; v_call: TRBV9; cdr3_nt: TGTGCCAGCAGCGCCACAGGGGGAAATCAGCCCCAGCATTTT; cdr3_aa: CASSATGGNQPQHF
j_call: TRBJ2-5; clone_size: -; d_call: -; v_call: TRBV30; cdr3_nt: TGTGCCTATAGCGGATGGGAGACCCAGTACTTC; cdr3_aa: CAYSGWETQYF
j_call: TRBJ2-1; clone_size: once; d_call: TRBD2; v_call: TRBV25-1; cdr3_nt: TGTGCCAGCAGTGAAGCGGGGGACTACAATGAGCAGTTCTTC; cdr3_aa: CASSEAGDYNEQFF